Following are 11 T cell receptor beta chains from one sample sequenced in a study of cytomegalovirus exposure and HLA in healthy donors. The PCR had 60 Vbeta and 13 Jbeta primers. Some clones are missing from TCRdb's copy, which holds only in-frame ones; the method was immunoSEQ multiplex PCR. The data contain about 140,000 clones, approximately 73% of them singletons. Sequenced: PBMCs. These receptors originate from a man aged 25 to 40 in good health and CMV-seropositive.

This clone was counted between two and nine times. The V gene is TRBV19, the J gene TRBJ2-7, with 10 bases that match TRBD2. With V trimmed by 4 bases and J by 0 bases, 3 bases remained unmatched. The CDR3 sequence is 15 residues long. Germline V gives CDR1 LNHDA, CDR2 SQIVND (reference sequence). The CDR3 nucleotides are TGTGCCAGTAGTACCCTAGCGGGGGTCTCCTACGAGCAGTACTTC. Translation: CASSTLAGVSYEQYF.

V and J are TRBV5-1 and TRBJ2-7, with TRBD2 as a possible D gene (6 bases). The CDR3 is 14 residues long. Germline CDR1 is SGHRS and CDR2 is YFSETQ. The V end was cut by 4 bases, the J end by 6 bases, with 17 bases between. This CDR3 is CASSRLDGGSEQYF. CDR3 DNA sequence: TGCGCCAGCAGCCGCCTCGACGGAGGGTCCGAGCAGTACTTC.

This clone appeared once. This chain uses TRBV30 with TRBJ1-1; D gene ambiguous. Germline CDR1 reads GTSNPN; CDR2 reads SVGIG (reference sequence). The ends were cut back, 1 base at V and 11 bases at J, with 14 bases in the middle. This CDR3 is 12 amino acids long. CDR3 sequence reads: CAWSEKGGGAFF. In DNA form, the CDR3 reads TGTGCCTGGAGTGAGAAGGGCGGCGGGGCTTTCTTT.

The rearrangement uses TRBV23-1 and TRBJ1-4; D remains ambiguous. TRBV23-1 is labeled an ORF, and its function is uncertain. Trimming took off 3 bases at V and 0 bases at J, with 17 bases between the two ends. CDR3 size: 18 residues. The CDR3 loop reads CASSHLVPKSATNEKLFF. The CDR3 DNA sequence: TGCGCCAGCAGTCACTTGGTCCCAAAAAGCGCAACTAATGAAAAACTGTTTTTT.

This rearrangement joins TRBV12-2 to TRBJ2-5; the table's D call of TRBD1 was not tested on the DNA. TRBV12-2 constitutes a pseudogene. The CDR3 is 12 amino acids. CDR3 DNA sequence: TGTGCAAGTCGCCAATCAAAAGAGACCCAGTACTTC. Its protein product is CASRQSKETQYF.

J is TRBJ2-7 and V is TRBV5-6; 11 bases map to TRBD1. Germline trimming cut 2 bases from V and 2 bases from J; bases unmatched to any gene: 3. Germline CDR1 SGHDT, CDR2 YYEEEE. CDR3 length: 15 residues. CDR3 coding DNA: TGTGCCAGCAGCTTTCCGGGACAGGGGGCCTACGAGCAGTACTTC. Translated: CASSFPGQGAYEQYF.

Only a few counts were recorded for this clone. Other DNA sequences in this specimen translate into the identical CDR3. Here the CDR3 reads CAWSVLRNTEAFF. CDR3 sequence (DNA): TGTGCCTGGAGTGTGCTCAGAAACACTGAAGCTTTCTTT. The chain uses TRBV30 and TRBJ1-1; D ambiguous. The CDR3 spans 13 residues. V was clipped by 0 bases and J by 2 bases, with 7 bases between them. Germline CDR1 and CDR2: GTSNPN and SVGIG (reference sequence).

This clone came up a few times. This rearrangement joins TRBV4-2 to TRBJ2-7, with 10 positions matching TRBD2. Germline-derived CDR1 and CDR2 are LGHNA and YNFKEQ. The CDR3 loop spans 14 amino acids. The V gene end was trimmed by 4 bases and the J gene end by 4 bases; junction bases not matched to a gene: 4. CDR3 coding DNA: TGTGCCAGCAGCCCGACTAGCGGGCAGTACGAGCAGTACTTC. It codes for CASSPTSGQYEQYF.

The genes are TRBV6-6 and TRBJ2-5; 8 nucleotides align to TRBD2. CDR1 and CDR2 (germline): MNHNY, SVGAGI (reference sequence). J was trimmed by 5 bases and V by 10 bases; bases with no gene match: 15. This CDR3 has 15 amino acids. The CDR3 DNA follows: TGTGCCACCTCATTATCACTAGCGGTTCTGGAGACCCAGTACTTC. Encoded protein: CATSLSLAVLETQYF.

The chain couples TRBV6-1 to TRBJ2-1; 7 nucleotides agree with TRBD2. The V gene end was trimmed by 2 bases and the J gene end by 4 bases; junction bases not matched to a gene: 8. From germline, CDR1 is MNHNS and CDR2 SASEGT. The CDR3 covers 16 residues. In nucleotides, the CDR3 is TGTGCCAGCAGTGAATTGGCGGCTAGCGGATACAATGAGCAGTTCTTC. Its translation: CASSELAASGYNEQFF.

For the CDR3, the DNA is TGTGCCAGCAGCCCCGGAGTAAGCGGGTACAATGAGCAGTTCTTC. As protein: CASSPGVSGYNEQFF. This rearrangement joins TRBV5-4 to TRBJ2-1; the D gene is possibly TRBD2 (6 bases). The germline V gene has CDR1 SGHNT and CDR2 YYREEE (reference sequence). V was pared by 4 bases and J by 4 bases, with 15 bases between. This CDR3 contains 15 residues.